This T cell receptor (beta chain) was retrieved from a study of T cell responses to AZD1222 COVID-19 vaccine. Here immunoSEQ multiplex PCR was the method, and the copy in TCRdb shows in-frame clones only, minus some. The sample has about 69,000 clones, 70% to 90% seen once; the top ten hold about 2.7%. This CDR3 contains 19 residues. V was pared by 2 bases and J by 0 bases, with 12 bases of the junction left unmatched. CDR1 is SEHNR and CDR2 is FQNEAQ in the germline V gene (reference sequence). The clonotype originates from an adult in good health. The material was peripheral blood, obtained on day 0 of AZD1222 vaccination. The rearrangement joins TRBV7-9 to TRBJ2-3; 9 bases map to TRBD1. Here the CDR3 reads CASSLLYWGQGESTDTQYF. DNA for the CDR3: TGTGCCAGCAGCTTACTCTACTGGGGACAGGGAGAGAGCACAGATACGCAGTATTTT.